Listed below are T cell receptor beta chains from one sample, sequenced in a study of naive and memory T cell subsets. TCRdb re-called the UMI-ligation and nested PCR reads through MiXCR, storing one row per CDR3 protein. This sample has about 82,000 distinct CDR3 sequences; about 10% occur once, and the top ten carry over 0.95%. The sequencing input was naive CD8+ T cells from blood. Source of these receptors: a human donor in good health. Each CDR3 is given with its conserved first and last residue. A D gene is named only where the DNA matches it firmly. Some rows have no size entry. The others give once, few or many, or a class for an expanded clone.

j_call: TRBJ1-2
v_call: TRBV12-3/TRBV12-4
clone_size: few
d_call: -
cdr3_length: 13
cdr3_aa: CASSLIRNYGYTF
cdr3_nt: TGTGCCAGCAGTTTAATCCGCAACTATGGCTACACCTTC

j_call: TRBJ1-5
v_call: TRBV20-1
clone_size: -
d_call: -
cdr3_length: 14
cdr3_aa: CSASLDSDLVSQHF
cdr3_nt: TGCAGTGCTAGTTTGGACAGCGACCTCGTGTCCCAGCATTTT

j_call: TRBJ2-7
v_call: TRBV12-3/TRBV12-4
clone_size: -
d_call: TRBD2
cdr3_length: 13
cdr3_aa: CASSTGTNYEQYF
cdr3_nt: TGTGCCAGCAGTACCGGGACTAACTACGAGCAGTACTTC

j_call: TRBJ2-7
v_call: TRBV20-1
clone_size: many
d_call: TRBD2
cdr3_length: 14
cdr3_aa: CSARVLAGGPEQYF
cdr3_nt: TGCAGTGCTAGAGTCCTAGCGGGAGGGCCTGAGCAGTACTTC

j_call: TRBJ1-2
v_call: TRBV29-1
clone_size: many
d_call: -
cdr3_length: 11
cdr3_aa: CSVGGPYGYTF
cdr3_nt: TGCAGCGTTGGAGGGCCCTATGGCTACACCTTC

j_call: TRBJ2-1
v_call: TRBV29-1
clone_size: few
d_call: TRBD2
cdr3_length: 17
cdr3_aa: CSVERGRREGLGNEQFF
cdr3_nt: TGCAGCGTTGAAAGGGGACGGCGGGAGGGCCTCGGAAATGAGCAGTTCTTC

j_call: TRBJ2-1
v_call: TRBV2
clone_size: -
d_call: -
cdr3_length: 11
cdr3_aa: CASSPGFEQFF
cdr3_nt: TGTGCCAGCAGCCCGGGCTTTGAGCAGTTCTTC

j_call: TRBJ2-7
v_call: TRBV24-1
clone_size: few
d_call: -
cdr3_length: 14
cdr3_aa: CATSDPGNSYEQYF
cdr3_nt: TGTGCCACCAGTGACCCAGGGAACTCCTACGAGCAGTACTTC

j_call: TRBJ2-1
v_call: TRBV11-1
clone_size: many
d_call: -
cdr3_length: 14
cdr3_aa: CASTGVVAYNEQFF
cdr3_nt: TGTGCCAGCACTGGCGTCGTGGCCTACAATGAGCAGTTCTTC

j_call: TRBJ2-1
v_call: TRBV7-6
clone_size: few
d_call: -
cdr3_length: 12
cdr3_aa: CASSLSSNEQFF
cdr3_nt: TGTGCCAGCAGCTTATCCAGCAATGAGCAGTTCTTC

j_call: TRBJ2-1
v_call: TRBV10-3
clone_size: few
d_call: -
cdr3_length: 16
cdr3_aa: CAISDLDGPAYNEQFF
cdr3_nt: TGTGCCATCAGTGATCTGGACGGACCGGCATACAATGAGCAGTTCTTC

j_call: TRBJ2-1
v_call: TRBV5-6
clone_size: many
d_call: TRBD1
cdr3_length: 16
cdr3_aa: CASSLFTGTGDNEQFF
cdr3_nt: TGTGCCAGCAGCTTGTTTACCGGGACAGGGGACAATGAGCAGTTCTTC

j_call: TRBJ1-1
v_call: TRBV4-3
clone_size: few
d_call: -
cdr3_length: 15
cdr3_aa: CASSQVGTSNTEAFF
cdr3_nt: TGCGCCAGCAGCCAAGTAGGGACATCCAACACTGAAGCTTTCTTT

j_call: TRBJ2-1
v_call: TRBV29-1
clone_size: many
d_call: TRBD1
cdr3_length: 13
cdr3_aa: CSVIRDRVHEQFF
cdr3_nt: TGCAGCGTTATTAGGGACAGGGTACATGAGCAGTTCTTC

j_call: TRBJ1-1
v_call: TRBV30
clone_size: few
d_call: -
cdr3_length: 14
cdr3_aa: CAWSPYTGSTEAFF
cdr3_nt: TGTGCCTGGAGTCCATACACAGGGAGCACTGAAGCTTTCTTT

j_call: TRBJ2-7
v_call: TRBV12-3/TRBV12-4
clone_size: many
d_call: -
cdr3_length: 13
cdr3_aa: CASSPGVAVEQYF
cdr3_nt: TGTGCCAGCAGTCCAGGTGTGGCAGTCGAGCAGTACTTC

j_call: TRBJ2-5
v_call: TRBV25-1
clone_size: few
d_call: -
cdr3_length: 14
cdr3_aa: CASSVGGYQETQYF
cdr3_nt: TGTGCCAGCAGTGTGGGAGGCTACCAAGAGACCCAGTACTTC

j_call: TRBJ1-1
v_call: TRBV27
clone_size: -
d_call: TRBD1
cdr3_length: 15
cdr3_aa: CASSSRTGQPTEAFF
cdr3_nt: TGTGCCAGCAGTTCAAGGACAGGACAGCCTACTGAAGCTTTCTTT

j_call: TRBJ2-7
v_call: TRBV29-1
clone_size: few
d_call: TRBD2
cdr3_length: 12
cdr3_aa: CSVAWGGYEQYF
cdr3_nt: TGCAGCGTTGCTTGGGGGGGCTACGAGCAGTACTTC

j_call: TRBJ2-1
v_call: TRBV29-1
clone_size: many
d_call: TRBD2
cdr3_length: 17
cdr3_aa: CSVAGGALLLSYNEQFF
cdr3_nt: TGCAGCGTCGCGGGAGGGGCCTTGCTCCTCTCCTACAATGAGCAGTTCTTC

j_call: TRBJ2-7
v_call: TRBV15
clone_size: many
d_call: -
cdr3_length: 13
cdr3_aa: CATSGSPVYEQYF
cdr3_nt: TGTGCCACCAGCGGAAGCCCAGTGTACGAGCAGTACTTC

j_call: TRBJ2-7
v_call: TRBV25-1
clone_size: many
d_call: -
cdr3_length: 14
cdr3_aa: CASSEFTDTYEQYF
cdr3_nt: TGTGCCAGCAGTGAATTTACAGATACCTACGAGCAGTACTTC

j_call: TRBJ1-5
v_call: TRBV5-6
clone_size: many
d_call: -
cdr3_length: 13
cdr3_aa: CASSLGSNQPQHF
cdr3_nt: TGTGCCAGCAGCTTGGGTAGCAATCAGCCCCAGCATTTT

j_call: TRBJ2-4
v_call: TRBV7-9
clone_size: -
d_call: -
cdr3_length: 14
cdr3_aa: CASSLHGAKNIQYF
cdr3_nt: TGTGCCAGCAGCTTACATGGAGCCAAAAACATTCAGTACTTC

j_call: TRBJ2-2
v_call: TRBV29-1
clone_size: once
d_call: -
cdr3_length: 10
cdr3_aa: CSVVAGELFF
cdr3_nt: TGCAGCGTTGTTGCCGGGGAGCTGTTTTTT

j_call: TRBJ2-2
v_call: TRBV12-3/TRBV12-4
clone_size: -
d_call: -
cdr3_length: 14
cdr3_aa: CASTLSGGPGELFF
cdr3_nt: TGTGCCAGCACCCTAAGTGGGGGACCCGGGGAGCTGTTTTTT

j_call: TRBJ2-7
v_call: TRBV27
clone_size: many
d_call: -
cdr3_length: 14
cdr3_aa: CASSLGLAYGEQYF
cdr3_nt: TGTGCCAGCAGTTTGGGCCTTGCCTACGGGGAGCAGTACTTC

j_call: TRBJ2-1
v_call: TRBV7-9
clone_size: few
d_call: -
cdr3_length: 13
cdr3_aa: CASSLIVANEQFF
cdr3_nt: TGTGCCAGCAGCTTAATAGTGGCGAATGAGCAGTTCTTC

j_call: TRBJ2-7
v_call: TRBV28
clone_size: many
d_call: TRBD1
cdr3_length: 18
cdr3_aa: CASSPGTGGPVPGYEQYF
cdr3_nt: TGTGCCAGCAGTCCAGGGACAGGAGGGCCGGTCCCAGGGTACGAGCAGTACTTC

j_call: TRBJ2-1
v_call: TRBV7-9
clone_size: -
d_call: TRBD2
cdr3_length: 18
cdr3_aa: CASSLAETSGSRDNEQFF
cdr3_nt: TGTGCCAGCAGCTTAGCCGAGACTAGCGGGAGTAGAGACAATGAGCAGTTCTTC

j_call: TRBJ2-1
v_call: TRBV9
clone_size: few
d_call: TRBD2
cdr3_length: 15
cdr3_aa: CASSATSGTYNEQFF
cdr3_nt: TGTGCCAGCAGCGCCACTAGCGGGACGTACAATGAGCAGTTCTTC

j_call: TRBJ2-7
v_call: TRBV2
clone_size: few
d_call: TRBD1
cdr3_length: 13
cdr3_aa: CASRADRPHEQYF
cdr3_nt: TGTGCCAGCAGGGCGGACAGGCCCCACGAGCAGTACTTC

j_call: TRBJ1-5
v_call: TRBV5-1
clone_size: -
d_call: -
cdr3_length: 13
cdr3_aa: CASSPTGNQPQHF
cdr3_nt: TGCGCCAGCAGCCCTACAGGGAATCAGCCCCAGCATTTT

j_call: TRBJ2-3
v_call: TRBV5-5
clone_size: -
d_call: TRBD2
cdr3_length: 17
cdr3_aa: CASSFWKSGRVTDTQYF
cdr3_nt: TGTGCCAGCAGCTTTTGGAAGAGCGGGAGAGTTACAGATACGCAGTATTTT

j_call: TRBJ2-1
v_call: TRBV3-1
clone_size: many
d_call: TRBD2
cdr3_length: 16
cdr3_aa: CASSQAGTSGREEQFF
cdr3_nt: TGTGCCAGCAGCCAAGCCGGGACTAGCGGGAGAGAAGAGCAGTTCTTC

j_call: TRBJ2-7
v_call: TRBV3-1
clone_size: -
d_call: -
cdr3_length: 16
cdr3_aa: CASSQDPGQYLYEQYF
cdr3_nt: TGTGCCAGCAGCCAAGATCCCGGACAGTACCTCTACGAGCAGTACTTC

j_call: TRBJ2-1
v_call: TRBV11-2
clone_size: many
d_call: -
cdr3_length: 12
cdr3_aa: CASSIASLAPFF
cdr3_nt: TGTGCCAGCAGCATCGCAAGCTTGGCCCCGTTCTTC

j_call: TRBJ2-7
v_call: TRBV4-2
clone_size: many
d_call: -
cdr3_length: 12
cdr3_aa: CASSPSGHEQYF
cdr3_nt: TGTGCCAGCAGCCCCTCCGGACACGAGCAGTACTTC

j_call: TRBJ1-1
v_call: TRBV4-1
clone_size: many
d_call: -
cdr3_length: 15
cdr3_aa: CASSQEIPRRTEAFF
cdr3_nt: TGCGCCAGCAGCCAAGAAATCCCCCGGCGCACTGAAGCTTTCTTT

j_call: TRBJ2-1
v_call: TRBV29-1
clone_size: -
d_call: TRBD2
cdr3_length: 16
cdr3_aa: CSVEGLADRSYNEQFF
cdr3_nt: TGCAGCGTTGAGGGACTAGCGGACCGCTCCTACAATGAGCAGTTCTTC

j_call: TRBJ1-4
v_call: TRBV4-3
clone_size: -
d_call: -
cdr3_length: 17
cdr3_aa: CASSQLDQTASNEKLFF
cdr3_nt: TGCGCCAGCAGCCAACTGGATCAGACAGCGTCTAATGAAAAACTGTTTTTT

j_call: TRBJ2-7
v_call: TRBV10-3
clone_size: many
d_call: -
cdr3_length: 15
cdr3_aa: CAISTVLINSYEQYF
cdr3_nt: TGTGCCATCAGTACGGTATTGATCAACTCCTACGAGCAGTACTTC

j_call: TRBJ2-7
v_call: TRBV4-1
clone_size: many
d_call: -
cdr3_length: 15
cdr3_aa: CASSQDNSGAYEQYF
cdr3_nt: TGCGCCAGCAGCCAAGATAATTCGGGGGCCTACGAGCAGTACTTC

j_call: TRBJ2-1
v_call: TRBV6-5
clone_size: few
d_call: TRBD1
cdr3_length: 15
cdr3_aa: CASSFGQGDYNEQFF
cdr3_nt: TGTGCCAGCAGTTTCGGGCAGGGGGACTACAATGAGCAGTTCTTC

j_call: TRBJ2-2
v_call: TRBV11-3
clone_size: -
d_call: -
cdr3_length: 12
cdr3_aa: CASSFRAGELFF
cdr3_nt: TGTGCCAGCAGCTTCCGCGCCGGGGAGCTGTTTTTT